Described below is a single T cell receptor (beta chain) sequence and its context. The same CDR3 can be traced to other DNA sequences in this sample. This entry belongs to a study of shared clonotypes between healthy human individuals. Study-wide background: CD4 naive and CD4 memory each took three plates per donor, while CD8 naive took two and CD8 memory one.

CDR3 length: 14 residues. Germline V CDR1 and CDR2: SGHRS, YFSETQ. Losses at the gene ends were 4 bases for V and 7 bases for J; bases not matched to a gene: 4. Every donor was a Caucasian adult from Nashville, Tennessee. Clones were sequenced by immunoSEQ multiplex PCR, and TCRdb holds only the in-frame ones, with some missing. This table has 1,400,000 or so clones, roughly 98.5% appearing once. The sequenced material came from naive CD4+ T cells sorted from blood. This sample's subset: CD45RA+ positively selected. The TCR originated in a man aged 30-40 years in good health. V gene TRBV5-1 combines with J gene TRBJ2-1; 11 bases line up with TRBD1. The CDR3 DNA reads as TGCGCCAGCAGCCAAGGGACAGGGGGTAATGAGCAGTTCTTC. Its protein is CASSQGTGGNEQFF. Combining the CDR3 with reference TRBV5-1 and TRBJ2-1 gives the whole variable domain KAGVTQTPRYLIKTRGQQVTLSCSPISGHRSVSWYQQTPGQGLQFLFEYFSETQRNKGNFPGRFSGRQFSNSRSEMNVSTLELGDSALYLCASSQGTGGNEQFFGPGTRLTVL.